The rows below give T cell receptor beta chains drawn from one sample of a study of CD8+ T cells in alopecia areata. TCRdb's table, derived via immunoSEQ multiplex PCR, lists solely in-frame clones and lacks some. The data contain about 180,000 clones, around 64% of them singletons. Sequenced here: CD8+ T cells sorted from blood, sampled at week 0. Receptors originate from a human donor with alopecia areata. The CDR3 runs from the conserved cysteine through the conserved F or W. A D gene is named only where the DNA matches it firmly. The size entry is marked missing in some rows and otherwise reads once, few, many or a size class.

>TRBJ1-2|TRBV29-1|NA|TRBD1
CSVANGQAAGGGYTF
TGCAGCGTAGCAAACGGACAGGCCGCGGGGGGTGGCTACACCTTC
>TRBJ1-5|TRBV5-1|few|NA
CASSLGGSNQPQHF
TGCGCCAGCAGCTTAGGGGGGAGCAATCAGCCCCAGCATTTT
>TRBJ1-5|TRBV27|NA|TRBD1
CASSYRGYSNQPQHF
TGTGCCAGCAGTTACAGGGGGTATAGCAATCAGCCCCAGCATTTT
>TRBJ2-3|TRBV11-2|NA|NA
CASSSPTDTQYF
TGTGCCAGCAGCTCCCCCACAGATACGCAGTATTTT
>TRBJ1-3|TRBV27|once|NA
CASSTTSSGNTIYF
TGTGCCAGCAGCACTACGAGCTCTGGAAACACCATATATTTT
>TRBJ1-1|TRBV5-6|NA|NA
CASSLGWNTEAFF
TGTGCCAGCAGCTTGGGCTGGAACACTGAAGCTTTCTTT
>TRBJ1-1|TRBV4-1|NA|NA
CASSPGREQAFF
TGCGCCAGCAGCCCCGGCAGGGAACAAGCTTTCTTT
>TRBJ1-1|TRBV9|NA|NA
CASSGAGVKNTEAFF
TGTGCCAGCAGCGGGGCAGGCGTAAAGAACACTGAAGCTTTCTTT
>TRBJ1-1|TRBV29-1|NA|TRBD1
CSVQTGTTEAFF
TGCAGCGTTCAGACAGGGACCACTGAAGCTTTCTTT
>TRBJ2-7|TRBV4-2|NA|NA
CASSQQGEEDEQYF
TGTGCCAGCAGCCAACAGGGAGAAGAGGACGAGCAGTACTTC
>TRBJ2-7|TRBV2|NA|NA
CASIVTGPGEQYF
TGTGCCAGCATAGTAACTGGGCCCGGCGAGCAGTACTTC
>TRBJ1-5|TRBV28|NA|TRBD1
CASSLGQGTQPQHF
TGTGCCAGCAGTTTGGGACAGGGGACTCAGCCCCAGCATTTT
>TRBJ2-5|TRBV15|NA|NA
CATGRGETQYF
TGTGCCACCGGCAGGGGAGAGACCCAGTACTTC
>TRBJ2-1|TRBV5-6|NA|TRBD2
CASNQGLAGIEQFF
TGTGCCAGCAACCAGGGGCTAGCGGGGATTGAGCAGTTCTTC
>TRBJ1-2|TRBV19|NA|TRBD1
CASSILQGLDYGYTF
TGTGCCAGTAGTATTTTACAGGGGCTCGACTATGGCTACACCTTC
>TRBJ1-4|TRBV9|NA|NA
CASSVDNRRGEKLFF
TGTGCCAGCAGCGTAGATAACAGGAGGGGTGAAAAACTGTTTTTT
>TRBJ2-7|TRBV27|NA|TRBD2
CASSSTGGTYEQYF
TGTGCCAGCAGTTCTACGGGGGGAACCTACGAGCAGTACTTC
>TRBJ2-1|TRBV9|NA|TRBD1
CASRGTGTGTYNEQFF
TGTGCCAGCAGGGGTACCGGGACAGGGACCTACAATGAGCAGTTCTTC
>TRBJ2-7|TRBV18|NA|NA
CASSPIADGPYEQYF
TGTGCCAGCTCACCGATTGCGGACGGGCCCTACGAGCAGTACTTC
>TRBJ1-2|TRBV13|NA|TRBD1
CASSPRTGSRDYGYTF
TGTGCCAGCAGCCCCCGGACAGGGTCGAGGGACTATGGCTACACCTTC
>TRBJ2-5|TRBV25-1|NA|NA
CASSEQGVEETQYF
TGTGCCAGCAGTGAACAGGGAGTGGAGGAGACCCAGTACTTC
>TRBJ2-7|TRBV10-3|NA|TRBD2
CAISEPNSGGDYEQYF
TGTGCCATCAGTGAGCCAAATAGCGGGGGCGACTACGAGCAGTACTTC
>TRBJ2-4|TRBV5-6|NA|TRBD1
CASSLAGQRSIQYF
TGTGCCAGCAGCTTGGCGGGACAGAGAAGCATTCAGTACTTC
>TRBJ1-1|TRBV20-1|NA|NA
CSAWGTEAFF
TGCAGTGCCTGGGGCACTGAAGCTTTCTTT
>TRBJ2-3|TRBV27|once|TRBD2
CASSTLPVGLAKDTQYF
TGTGCCAGCAGTACCCTCCCCGTGGGACTAGCTAAGGATACGCAGTATTTT
>TRBJ2-1|TRBV7-2|NA|TRBD1
CAFPGQTSSYNEQFF
TGTGCCTTTCCGGGACAGACGAGCTCCTACAATGAGCAGTTCTTC
>TRBJ2-3|TRBV7-6|NA|NA
CASSHGRGTDTQYF
TGTGCCAGCAGCCACGGGCGGGGCACAGATACGCAGTATTTT
>TRBJ2-1|TRBV14|NA|TRBD1
CASSQLPGQVNEQFF
TGTGCCAGCAGCCAACTACCTGGACAGGTCAATGAGCAGTTCTTC
>TRBJ2-2|TRBV2|NA|NA
CASRRVTGELFF
TGTGCCAGCAGGCGAGTCACCGGGGAGCTGTTTTTT
>TRBJ2-5|TRBV7-9|NA|NA
CASSPQVRGGKTQYF
TGTGCCAGCAGCCCCCAAGTGAGGGGCGGAAAGACCCAGTACTTC
>TRBJ2-3|TRBV27|NA|TRBD2
CASSSLTSGWGRDTQYF
TGTGCCAGCAGTTCACTAACTAGCGGTTGGGGCCGAGATACGCAGTATTTT
>TRBJ1-5|TRBV2|NA|NA
CASSPPQHF
TGTGCCAGCAGCCCTCCCCAGCATTTT
>TRBJ1-6|TRBV5-6|NA|NA
CASSLGSGAPLHF
TGTGCCAGCAGCCTGGGATCGGGGGCACCCCTCCACTTT
>TRBJ1-2|TRBV29-1|once|NA
CSVEQDYGYTF
TGCAGCGTTGAACAGGACTATGGCTACACCTTC
>TRBJ1-4|TRBV6-5|NA|NA
CASSTAGEKLFF
TGTGCCAGCAGCACCGCTGGGGAAAAACTGTTTTTT
>TRBJ2-1|TRBV4-1|NA|NA
CASGDNEQFF
TGCGCCAGTGGGGATAATGAGCAGTTCTTC
>TRBJ1-3|TRBV5-6|NA|TRBD1
CASSLGTAGNTIYF
TGTGCCAGCAGCCTCGGGACAGCTGGAAACACCATATATTTT
>TRBJ2-2|TRBV14|NA|NA
CASSQGKGRTGELFF
TGTGCCAGCAGCCAAGGAAAGGGGAGGACCGGGGAGCTGTTTTTT
>TRBJ1-6|TRBV9|NA|NA
CASSVGSSYNSPLHF
TGTGCCAGCAGCGTGGGGAGCTCCTATAATTCACCCCTCCACTTT